The 6 T cell receptor beta chains listed next were all sequenced from one sample in a study of blood T cell repertoires in COVID-19. Produced via immunoSEQ multiplex PCR; TCRdb's table is partial and in-frame only. The sample shows about 480,000 clones, approximately 91% of them seen only once. The sequenced material came from peripheral blood. The receptor set was obtained from a woman between 45 and 60 years old with COVID-19, enrolled during active disease.

Points on this clone: An end of the junction differs from the germline gene, which may be a read error. The chain has TRBV18 and TRBJ2-7; 7 nucleotides match TRBD1. The germline gives CDR1 KGHSH, CDR2 LQKENI. The CDR3 runs to 14 residues. CDR3 sequence: CASSPPDRPDEQYF. CDR3 DNA sequence: TGTGCCAGCTCCCCACCGGACAGGCCGGATGAGCAGTACTTC.

The chain combines TRBV28 with TRBJ2-3, with D maybe TRBD1 (7 bases). The CDR3 loop spans 14 amino acids. V shed 7 bases and J shed 10 bases, with 21 bases lying between them. Per germline, CDR1 MDHEN and CDR2 SYDVKM. The CDR3 loop is CASMRRGLNRAQYF. The CDR3 DNA sequence: TGTGCCAGCATGAGGAGGGGGCTGAATAGAGCGCAGTATTTT.

V usage is TRBV11-2 and J usage is TRBJ2-7; D remains unclear. The CDR3 is 14 residues long. V gave up 2 bases and J gave up 2 bases, with 10 bases separating them. Germline loops: CDR1 SGHAT, CDR2 FQNNGV. The CDR3 bases are TGTGCCAGCAGCTTATTGTTAGGAGCCTACGAGCAGTACTTC. Its protein is CASSLLLGAYEQYF.

J is TRBJ2-2 and V is TRBV27; no firm D call. Between the trimmed V and J ends, which lost 2 bases and 5 bases, there was a span of 9 bases. The CDR3 consists of 14 residues. Germline V gives CDR1 MNHEY, CDR2 SMNVEV (reference sequence). The CDR3 DNA reads as TGTGCCAGCAGTTTAGGGCCCAAAACCGGGGAGCTGTTTTTT. Translated: CASSLGPKTGELFF.

This clone occurred a few times. V gene TRBV6-6 combines with J gene TRBJ1-1, with TRBD1 identical over 9 bases. V was pared by 0 bases and J by 5 bases, with 1 base of the junction left unmatched. Germline CDR1 reads MNHNY; CDR2 reads SVGAGI (reference sequence). This CDR3 has 14 amino acids. For the CDR3, the DNA is TGTGCCAGCAGTTACTCCGGGACAGGGACTGAAGCTTTCTTT. Its translation is CASSYSGTGTEAFF.

This clone was seen a single time. The V gene is TRBV7-2, the J gene TRBJ2-4; TRBD1 is a possible D gene (6 bases). This CDR3 contains 16 residues. Trimming left V 5 bases short and J 8 bases short, with 22 bases between. The germline CDR1 and CDR2 sequences are SGHTA and FQGNSA. The CDR3 reads CASSPGPRGYRDIQYF. The CDR3 DNA reads TGTGCCAGCAGCCCCGGACCAAGGGGGTATAGGGACATTCAGTACTTC.